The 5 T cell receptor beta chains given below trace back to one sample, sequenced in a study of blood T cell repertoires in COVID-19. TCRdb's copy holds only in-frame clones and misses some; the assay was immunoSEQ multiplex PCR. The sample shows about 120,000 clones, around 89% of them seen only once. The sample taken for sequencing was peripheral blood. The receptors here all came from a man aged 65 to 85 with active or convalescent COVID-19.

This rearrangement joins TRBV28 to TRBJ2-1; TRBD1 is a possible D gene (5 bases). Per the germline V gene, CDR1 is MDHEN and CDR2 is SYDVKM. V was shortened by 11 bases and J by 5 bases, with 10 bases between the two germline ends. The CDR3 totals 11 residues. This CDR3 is CAVPGNNEQFF. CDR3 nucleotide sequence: TGTGCCGTCCCAGGGAACAATGAGCAGTTCTTC.

CDR3 protein: CATSGDRVSNEQYF. In DNA form, the CDR3 reads TGTGCCACCAGTGGGGACAGGGTCAGCAACGAGCAGTACTTC. V usage is TRBV24-1 and J usage is TRBJ2-7; 9 bases match TRBD1. The CDR3 runs to 14 residues. Unmatched junction bases numbered 6, after V lost 5 bases and J lost 5 bases. Germline CDR1 is KGHDR and CDR2 is SFDVKD.

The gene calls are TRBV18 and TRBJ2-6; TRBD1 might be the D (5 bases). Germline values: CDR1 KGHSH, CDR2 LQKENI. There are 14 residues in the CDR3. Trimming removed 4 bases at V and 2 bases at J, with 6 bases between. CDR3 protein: CASSQGTGANVLTF. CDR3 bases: TGTGCCAGCTCACAGGGGACTGGGGCCAACGTCCTGACTTTC.

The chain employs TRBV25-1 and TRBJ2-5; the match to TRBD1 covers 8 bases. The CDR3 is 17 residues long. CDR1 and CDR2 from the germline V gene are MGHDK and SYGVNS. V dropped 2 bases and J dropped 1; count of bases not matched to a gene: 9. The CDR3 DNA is TGTGCCAGCAGTGAAGATCTAGGACAGGGACCCCAAGAGACCCAGTACTTC. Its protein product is CASSEDLGQGPQETQYF. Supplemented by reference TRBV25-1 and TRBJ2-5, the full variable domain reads EADIYQTPRYLVIGTGKKITLECSQTMGHDKMYWYQQDPGMELHLIHYSYGVNSTEKGDLSSESTVSRIRTEHFPLTLESARPSHTSQYLCASSEDLGQGPQETQYFGPGTRLLVL.

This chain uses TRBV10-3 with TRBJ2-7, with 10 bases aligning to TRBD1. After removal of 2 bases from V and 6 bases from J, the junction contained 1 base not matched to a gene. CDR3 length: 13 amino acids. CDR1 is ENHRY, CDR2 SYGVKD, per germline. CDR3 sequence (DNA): TGTGCCATCAGTGAGAGGGACAGGGGCGAGCAGTACTTC. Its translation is CAISERDRGEQYF.